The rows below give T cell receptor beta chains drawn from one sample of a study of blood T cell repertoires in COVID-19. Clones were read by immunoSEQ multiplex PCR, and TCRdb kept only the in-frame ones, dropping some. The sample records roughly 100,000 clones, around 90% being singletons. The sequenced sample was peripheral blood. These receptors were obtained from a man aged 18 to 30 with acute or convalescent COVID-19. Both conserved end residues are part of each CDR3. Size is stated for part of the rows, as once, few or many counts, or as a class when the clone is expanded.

CDR3: CASSPGTAYEQYF
V: TRBV14
J: TRBJ2-7
size: -

CDR3: CASRWGRDGTDTQYF
V: TRBV27
J: TRBJ2-3
size: once

CDR3: CASSTGQGFNTEAFF
V: TRBV5-1
J: TRBJ1-1
size: -

CDR3: CASSARTDTEAFF
V: TRBV13
J: TRBJ1-1
size: -

CDR3: CASSQRTVTPNQPQHF
V: TRBV19
J: TRBJ1-5
size: few

CDR3: CASRTSGQGTDTQYF
V: TRBV6-5
J: TRBJ2-3
size: -

CDR3: CAGRDRDYEQYF
V: TRBV2
J: TRBJ2-7
size: -

CDR3: CASSLSGTGEGEQFF
V: TRBV6-5
J: TRBJ2-1
size: -

CDR3: CASSRGQPYEQYF
V: TRBV23-1
J: TRBJ2-7
size: -

CDR3: CASSLDRVLGGYTF
V: TRBV7-9
J: TRBJ1-2
size: -

CDR3: CASSFGSRAFF
V: TRBV5-6
J: TRBJ1-1
size: -

CDR3: CASSFLQNSNQPQHF
V: TRBV27
J: TRBJ1-5
size: -

CDR3: CASRTISGGYNEQFF
V: TRBV6-5
J: TRBJ2-1
size: -

CDR3: CSVEGGQAYGYTF
V: TRBV29-1
J: TRBJ1-2
size: -

CDR3: CASSIRVATNEKLFF
V: TRBV19
J: TRBJ1-4
size: few

CDR3: CASSLGPGQETQYF
V: TRBV5-4
J: TRBJ2-5
size: -

CDR3: CASSQDSRTSGGYNEQFF
V: TRBV4-2
J: TRBJ2-1
size: once

CDR3: CATSTDREDGYTF
V: TRBV15
J: TRBJ1-2
size: -

CDR3: CASSEEASGGTDTQYF
V: TRBV6-1
J: TRBJ2-3
size: -

CDR3: CSVEGHANYGYTF
V: TRBV29-1
J: TRBJ1-2
size: -

CDR3: CASRSDRGRSDSGNTIYF
V: TRBV5-6
J: TRBJ1-3
size: -

CDR3: CASSYETGDEAFF
V: TRBV6-2/TRBV6-3
J: TRBJ1-1
size: -

CDR3: CATSAQGAKAGELFF
V: TRBV24-1
J: TRBJ2-2
size: -

CDR3: CASSGAGGNGYTF
V: TRBV2
J: TRBJ1-2
size: -

CDR3: CATGGPTSGNTIYF
V: TRBV19
J: TRBJ1-3
size: -

CDR3: CASSIDRGGSYGYTF
V: TRBV19
J: TRBJ1-2
size: -

CDR3: CASSLDKIPANEQFF
V: TRBV5-1
J: TRBJ2-1
size: -

CDR3: CASSRRGVGSYEQYF
V: TRBV2
J: TRBJ2-7
size: once

CDR3: CSVLTGELFF
V: TRBV29-1
J: TRBJ2-2
size: -

CDR3: CASSYPGGSQPQHF
V: TRBV6-2/TRBV6-3
J: TRBJ1-5
size: -

CDR3: CACSTGANYGYTF
V: TRBV30
J: TRBJ1-2
size: -

CDR3: CASSHYRPGTFHNEQFF
V: TRBV3-1/TRBV3-2
J: TRBJ2-1
size: -

CDR3: CASSLVLDRVLGGYTF
V: TRBV7-8
J: TRBJ1-2
size: -

CDR3: CASIGTYHHGEAFF
V: TRBV19
J: TRBJ1-1
size: -

CDR3: CANKDRPDYGYTF
V: TRBV10-1
J: TRBJ1-2
size: -

CDR3: CASSLATGLRNTIYF
V: TRBV7-9
J: TRBJ1-3
size: -

CDR3: CAWSVRGLGNYGYTF
V: TRBV30
J: TRBJ1-2
size: -

CDR3: CASSVDRATEAFF
V: TRBV9
J: TRBJ1-1
size: -

CDR3: CAISESRGTEEKLFF
V: TRBV10-3
J: TRBJ1-4
size: few

CDR3: CASTGDRTSNTGELFF
V: TRBV2
J: TRBJ2-2
size: -

CDR3: CASSLAYSLGGSMNQPQHF
V: TRBV7-8
J: TRBJ1-5
size: -

CDR3: CASSSGYGYGYTF
V: TRBV19
J: TRBJ1-2
size: -

CDR3: CASSQGQGLNYGYTF
V: TRBV4-1
J: TRBJ1-2
size: -

CDR3: CASSPGTGPDIQYF
V: TRBV19
J: TRBJ2-4
size: -

CDR3: CATPSFREGPEQFF
V: TRBV10-3
J: TRBJ2-1
size: -

CDR3: CASSSGTGGSGELFF
V: TRBV11-2
J: TRBJ2-2
size: few

CDR3: CASSTSEYEQYF
V: TRBV6-4
J: TRBJ2-7
size: -

CDR3: CASSLESGPYEQYF
V: TRBV11-2
J: TRBJ2-7
size: -

CDR3: CASGFSAGNTDTQYF
V: TRBV12-5
J: TRBJ2-3
size: -

CDR3: CASAVGQLYQETQYF
V: TRBV4-1
J: TRBJ2-5
size: few

CDR3: CATSDSARTPRGVYGYTF
V: TRBV24-1
J: TRBJ1-2
size: -

CDR3: CASSDRQGRYGYTF
V: TRBV6-1
J: TRBJ1-2
size: -

CDR3: CASSPGANYGYTF
V: TRBV5-1
J: TRBJ1-2
size: -